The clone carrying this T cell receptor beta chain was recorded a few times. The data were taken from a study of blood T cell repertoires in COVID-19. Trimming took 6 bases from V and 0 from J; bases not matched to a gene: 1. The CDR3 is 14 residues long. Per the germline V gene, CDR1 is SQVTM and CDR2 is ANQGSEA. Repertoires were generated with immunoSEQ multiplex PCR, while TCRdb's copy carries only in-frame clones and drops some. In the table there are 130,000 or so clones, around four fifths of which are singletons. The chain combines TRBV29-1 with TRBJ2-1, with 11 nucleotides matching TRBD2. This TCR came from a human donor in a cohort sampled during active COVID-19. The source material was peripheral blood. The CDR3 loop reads CSVTSGSSYNEQFF. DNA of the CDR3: TGCAGCGTAACTAGCGGGAGCTCCTACAATGAGCAGTTCTTC.